The clone carrying this T cell receptor beta chain was seen a handful of times. This CDR3 spans 16 amino acids. Germline lookup yields CDR1 SGHVS and CDR2 FQNEAQ. V shed 5 bases, J shed 4 bases, and the junction held 11 bases outside the gene matches. This entry belongs to a study of blood T cell repertoires in COVID-19. Study at large: Researchers got acute and convalescent COVID-19 samples from the United States, Italy and Spain. The analysed material was cDNA or gDNA that came from T cells, B-cell-depleted T cells, or PBMCs.

Original analysis: Amplification of reference gene primers was used by the study to estimate nucleated cell counts. Method: immunoSEQ multiplex PCR; TCRdb's copy keeps in-frame clones and lacks some. V and J calls and clone size are copied from that table; D and trimming were computed from the DNA. Among about 58,000 clones listed, about 75% were seen once. The V and J genes are TRBV7-8 and TRBJ2-7; TRBD2 matches 10 bases. The origin of this receptor is a human donor in a cohort sampled during active COVID-19. The sequenced sample consisted of peripheral blood. Here the CDR3 reads CASSAYLGLARYEQYF. In nucleotides, the CDR3 is TGTGCCAGCAGCGCGTACTTGGGACTAGCGCGTTACGAGCAGTACTTC.